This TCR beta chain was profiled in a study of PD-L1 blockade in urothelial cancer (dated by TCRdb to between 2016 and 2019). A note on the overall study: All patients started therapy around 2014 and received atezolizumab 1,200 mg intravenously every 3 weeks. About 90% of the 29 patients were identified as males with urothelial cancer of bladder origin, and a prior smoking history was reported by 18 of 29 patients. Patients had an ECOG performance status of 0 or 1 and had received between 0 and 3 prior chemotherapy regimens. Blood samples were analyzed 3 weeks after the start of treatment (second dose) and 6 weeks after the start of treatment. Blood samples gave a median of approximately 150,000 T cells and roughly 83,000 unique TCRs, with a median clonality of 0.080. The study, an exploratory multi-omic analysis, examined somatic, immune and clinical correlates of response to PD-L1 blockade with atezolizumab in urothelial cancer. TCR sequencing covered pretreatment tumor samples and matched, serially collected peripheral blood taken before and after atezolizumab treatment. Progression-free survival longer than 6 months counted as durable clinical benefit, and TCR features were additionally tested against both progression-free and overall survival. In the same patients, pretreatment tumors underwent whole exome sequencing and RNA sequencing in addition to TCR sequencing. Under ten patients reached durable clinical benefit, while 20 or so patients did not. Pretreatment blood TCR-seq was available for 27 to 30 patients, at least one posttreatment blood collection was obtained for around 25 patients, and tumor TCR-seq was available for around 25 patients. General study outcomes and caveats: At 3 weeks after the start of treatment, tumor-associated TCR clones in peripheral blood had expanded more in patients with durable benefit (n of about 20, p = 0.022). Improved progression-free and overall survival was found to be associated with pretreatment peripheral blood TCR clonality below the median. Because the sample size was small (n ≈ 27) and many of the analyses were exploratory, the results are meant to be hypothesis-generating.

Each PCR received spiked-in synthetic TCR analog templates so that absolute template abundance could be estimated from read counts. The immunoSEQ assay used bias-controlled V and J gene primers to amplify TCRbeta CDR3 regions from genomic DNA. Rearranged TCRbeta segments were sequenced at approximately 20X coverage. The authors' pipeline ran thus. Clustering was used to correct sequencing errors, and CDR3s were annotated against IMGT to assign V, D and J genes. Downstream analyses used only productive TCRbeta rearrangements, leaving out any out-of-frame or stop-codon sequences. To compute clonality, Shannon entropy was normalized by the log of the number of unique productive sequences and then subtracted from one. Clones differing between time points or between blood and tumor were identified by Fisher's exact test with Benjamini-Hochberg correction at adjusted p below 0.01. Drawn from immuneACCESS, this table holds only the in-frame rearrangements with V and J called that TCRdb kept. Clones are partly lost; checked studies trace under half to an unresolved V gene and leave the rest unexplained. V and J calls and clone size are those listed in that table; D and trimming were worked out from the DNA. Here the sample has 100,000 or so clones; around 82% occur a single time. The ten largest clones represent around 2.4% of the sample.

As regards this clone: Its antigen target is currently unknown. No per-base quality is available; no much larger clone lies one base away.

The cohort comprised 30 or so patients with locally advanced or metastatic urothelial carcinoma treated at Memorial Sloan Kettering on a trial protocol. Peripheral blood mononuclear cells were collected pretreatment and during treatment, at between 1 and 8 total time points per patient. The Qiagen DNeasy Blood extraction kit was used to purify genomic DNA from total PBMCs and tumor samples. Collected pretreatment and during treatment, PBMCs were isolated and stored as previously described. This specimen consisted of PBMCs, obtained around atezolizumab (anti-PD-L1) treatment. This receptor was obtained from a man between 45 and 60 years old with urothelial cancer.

The DNA sequence is TGCGCCAGCAGTGATACAGGCTCTGGAAACACCATATATTTT. This is translated as CASSDTGSGNTIYF. This sequence uses TRBV10-2 and TRBJ1-3, with TRBD1 as a weak D call on 5 bases. A distance of 6 bases separates the germline ends of V and J, which lose 3 bases and 0 bases respectively. CDR3 length: 14 amino acids, cysteine to phenylalanine. Of all the DNA, just the CDR3 is kept, 42 bases in frame from base 1. Looking up the germline V gene yields CDR1 WSHSY and CDR2 SAAADI.